One sample yielded the 10 T cell receptor beta chains listed below, sequenced in a study of cytomegalovirus exposure and HLA in healthy donors. 13 Jbeta primers and 60 Vbeta primers were used for the PCR. TCRdb's table, derived via immunoSEQ multiplex PCR, lists solely in-frame clones and lacks some. The repertoire includes about 190,000 clones, almost 75% of them detected once, and 2.5% to 3.5% sits in the top ten. Sequenced: PBMCs. The receptors originated from a woman in her 30s in good health and CMV-seropositive.

The chain uses TRBV28 and TRBJ2-7, with 7 bases fitting TRBD1. This CDR3 comprises 15 residues. Germline lookup yields CDR1 MDHEN and CDR2 SYDVKM. V lost 7 bases and J lost 2; bases outside the gene matches: 11. CDR3 amino acids: CASTSGTAIPYEQYF. CDR3 DNA: TGTGCCAGCACCTCCGGGACAGCAATTCCCTACGAGCAGTACTTC.

The V and J genes are TRBV11-2 and TRBJ2-6, with D possibly being TRBD1 (6 bases). Per germline, CDR1 SGHAT and CDR2 FQNNGV. The CDR3 is 19 amino acids. V lost 0 bases, J lost 1 base, and 16 bases lay in between. The CDR3 protein is CASSLDPAGAYSGANVLTF. DNA of the CDR3: TGTGCCAGCAGCTTAGATCCCGCAGGGGCCTATTCTGGGGCCAACGTCCTGACTTTC.

The chain employs TRBV5-1 and TRBJ2-2, with 10 nucleotides matching TRBD1. CDR1 and CDR2 from the germline V gene are SGHRS and YFSETQ. The CDR3 is 16 amino acids. V gave up 5 bases and J gave up 6 bases; unmatched junction bases: 10. The CDR3 nucleotides are TGCGCCAGCAGGAGGACCGGGACAGGGGTGCCCGGGGAGCTGTTTTTT. Translation: CASRRTGTGVPGELFF.

The CDR3 coding sequence is TGTGCCAGCAGGCCACAGGGGGCTGGGAATGAGCAGTTCTTC. Translated, it gives CASRPQGAGNEQFF. The chain employs TRBV7-9 and TRBJ2-1; TRBD1 matches at 9 bases. The ends lost 6 bases at V and 7 bases at J; junction bases unmatched: 7. The CDR3 runs to 14 residues. The V gene's germline CDR1 is SEHNR and CDR2 FQNEAQ (reference sequence).

The V and J genes are TRBV7-6 and TRBJ2-5; D call uncertain. V lost 2 bases to trimming and J lost 5 bases, with 12 bases between them. Germline V gives CDR1 SGHVS, CDR2 FNYEAQ. The CDR3 consists of 14 residues. The CDR3: CASSLWSGRETQYF. CDR3 nucleotide sequence: TGTGCCAGCAGCTTATGGTCAGGTCGCGAGACCCAGTACTTC.

This chain joins TRBV5-1 and TRBJ2-3; D perhaps matches TRBD2 (6 bases). V lost 0 bases to trimming and J lost 1 base, with 9 bases between them. Germline V CDR1 and CDR2: SGHRS, YFSETQ. This CDR3 has 15 amino acids. The CDR3 sequence is CASSLEPGGTDTQYF. The CDR3 nucleotides are TGCGCCAGCAGCTTGGAACCGGGAGGCACAGATACGCAGTATTTT.

The chain recombines TRBV7-9 with TRBJ2-7; weak D call: TRBD1 (6 bases). V was clipped by 6 bases and J by 3 bases, with 15 bases between them. CDR3 length equals 14 residues. Germline V gene lookup returns CDR1 SEHNR and CDR2 FQNEAQ (reference sequence). The CDR3 sequence is CASSSPTGLYEQYF. Written as DNA, the CDR3 is TGTGCCAGCAGTTCACCGACAGGACTCTACGAGCAGTACTTC.

The rearrangement joins TRBV13 to TRBJ2-1, with 10 nucleotides matching TRBD2. J lost 7 bases, V lost 5 bases, and 8 bases had no gene match. There are 15 residues in the CDR3. Germline V CDR1 and CDR2: PRHDT, FYEKMQ (reference sequence). CDR3 loop: CASSPSGSRWNEQFF. The DNA of the CDR3 is TGTGCCAGCAGCCCTAGCGGGAGCAGGTGGAATGAGCAGTTCTTC.

The chain employs TRBV2 and TRBJ1-5; D unresolved. Germline V lookup: CDR1 SNHLY, CDR2 FYNNEI. V was clipped by 5 bases and J by 3 bases, with 11 bases between them. CDR3 length equals 14 residues. As DNA, the CDR3 is TGTGCCAGCAGTAGATCAGGCGTCAATCAGCCCCAGCATTTT. The encoded protein is CASSRSGVNQPQHF.

The J gene is TRBJ2-7, the V gene TRBV2, with 9 bases fitting TRBD2. V shed 4 bases and J 2 bases; nucleotides not matched to a gene: 6. CDR3 size: 15 residues. CDR1 is SNHLY, CDR2 FYNNEI, per germline. The CDR3 nucleotides read TGTGCCAGCAGTGTTAGGCCTAGCGGGACCTACGAGCAGTACTTC. This gives the protein CASSVRPSGTYEQYF.